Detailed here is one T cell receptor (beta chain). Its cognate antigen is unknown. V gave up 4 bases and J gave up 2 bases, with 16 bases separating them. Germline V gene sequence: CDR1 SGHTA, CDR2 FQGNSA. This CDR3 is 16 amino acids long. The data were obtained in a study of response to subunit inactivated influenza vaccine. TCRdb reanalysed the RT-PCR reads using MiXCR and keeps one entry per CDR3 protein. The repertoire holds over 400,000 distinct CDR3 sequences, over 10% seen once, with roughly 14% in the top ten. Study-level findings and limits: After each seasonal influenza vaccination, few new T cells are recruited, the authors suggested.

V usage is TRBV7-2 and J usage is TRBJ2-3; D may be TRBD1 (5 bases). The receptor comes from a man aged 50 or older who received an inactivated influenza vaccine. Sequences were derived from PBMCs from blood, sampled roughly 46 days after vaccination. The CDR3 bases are TGTGCCAGCAGCTCCTGGGGCTCTGGGTACACAGATACGCAGTATTTT. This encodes CASSSWGSGYTDTQYF.